This T cell receptor (beta chain) emerged from a study of identical twins. The CDR3 runs 16 residues. V dropped 2 bases and J dropped 7 bases, with 24 bases sitting between them. Germline V CDR1 and CDR2: DFQATT, SNEGSKA (reference sequence). TCRdb analysed the 5' RACE reads with MiXCR anew, one entry per CDR3 protein. The sample includes some 560,000 distinct CDR3 sequences, roughly 9.5% seen only once; the top ten take more than 2.5%. These data are also associated with another study on yellow fever vaccine responses in identical twins.

The rearrangement joins TRBV20-1 to TRBJ2-7, with D possibly being TRBD1 (8 bases). This TCR was sampled from a woman aged 18-35 years in good health. The sample taken for sequencing was PBMCs. CDR3 DNA sequence: TGCAGTGCTAGATCCCCAAGGGGCACAGGGGGGGGAGAGCAGTACTTC. Translating it yields CSARSPRGTGGGEQYF.